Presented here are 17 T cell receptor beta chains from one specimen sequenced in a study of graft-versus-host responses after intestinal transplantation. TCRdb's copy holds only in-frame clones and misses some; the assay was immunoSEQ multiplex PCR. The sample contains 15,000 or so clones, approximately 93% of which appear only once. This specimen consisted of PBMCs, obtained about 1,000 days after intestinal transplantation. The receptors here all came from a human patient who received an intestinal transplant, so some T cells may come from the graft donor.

CDR3 sequence (DNA): TGTGCCAGTAGTATCCGGCCAGAAGAGACCCAGTACTTC. This codes for CASSIRPEETQYF. This rearrangement joins TRBV19 to TRBJ2-5; D uncertain. The CDR3 has 13 amino acids. Germline values: CDR1 LNHDA, CDR2 SQIVND (reference sequence). V lost 3 bases and J lost 3, with 8 bases in between.

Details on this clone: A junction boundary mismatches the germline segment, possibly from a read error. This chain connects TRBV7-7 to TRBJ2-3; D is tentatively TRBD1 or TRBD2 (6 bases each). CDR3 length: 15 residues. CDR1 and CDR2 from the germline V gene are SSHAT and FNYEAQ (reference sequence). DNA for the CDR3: TGTGCTAGCAGCGCCACGGGGGCCCGCACAGATACGCAGTATTTT. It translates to CASSATGARTDTQYF. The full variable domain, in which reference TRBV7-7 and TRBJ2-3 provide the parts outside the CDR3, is GAGVSQSPRYKVTKRGQDVTLRCDPISSHATLYWYQQALGQGPEFLTYFNYEAQPDKSGLPSDRFSAERPEGSISTLTIQRTEQRDSAMYRCASSATGARTDTQYFGPGTRLTVL.

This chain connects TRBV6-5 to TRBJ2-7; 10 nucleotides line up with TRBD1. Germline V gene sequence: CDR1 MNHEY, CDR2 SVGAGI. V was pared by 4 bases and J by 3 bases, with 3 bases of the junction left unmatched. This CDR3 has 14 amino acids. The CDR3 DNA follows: TGTGCCAGCAGTTGGGGACAGGGGCGCTACGAGCAGTACTTC. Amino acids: CASSWGQGRYEQYF.

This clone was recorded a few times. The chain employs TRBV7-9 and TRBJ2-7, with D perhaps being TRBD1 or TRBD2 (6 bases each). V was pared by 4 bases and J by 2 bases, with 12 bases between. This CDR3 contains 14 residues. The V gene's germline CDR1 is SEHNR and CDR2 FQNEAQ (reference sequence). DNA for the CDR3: TGTGCCAGCAGCTCCCCCGGGGGCCCCTACGAGCAGTACTTC. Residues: CASSSPGGPYEQYF.

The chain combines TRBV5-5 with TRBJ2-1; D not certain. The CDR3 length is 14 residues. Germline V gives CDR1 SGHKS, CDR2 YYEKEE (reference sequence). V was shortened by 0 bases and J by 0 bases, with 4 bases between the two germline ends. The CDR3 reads CASSLADSYNEQFF. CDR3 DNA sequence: TGTGCCAGCAGCTTGGCTGACTCCTACAATGAGCAGTTCTTC.

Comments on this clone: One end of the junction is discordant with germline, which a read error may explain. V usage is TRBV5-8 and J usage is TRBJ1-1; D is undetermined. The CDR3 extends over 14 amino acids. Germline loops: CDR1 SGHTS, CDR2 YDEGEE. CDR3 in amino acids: CAGSLGQPNTEAFF. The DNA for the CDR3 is TGTGCCGGCAGCTTAGGGCAGCCGAACACTGAAGCTTTCTTT. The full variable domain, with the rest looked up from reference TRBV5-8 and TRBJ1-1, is EAGVTQSPTHLIKTRGQQATLRCSPISGHTSVYWYQQALGLGLQFLLWYDEGEERNRGNFPPRFSGRQFPNYSSELNVNALELEDSALYLCAGSLGQPNTEAFFGQGTRLTVV.

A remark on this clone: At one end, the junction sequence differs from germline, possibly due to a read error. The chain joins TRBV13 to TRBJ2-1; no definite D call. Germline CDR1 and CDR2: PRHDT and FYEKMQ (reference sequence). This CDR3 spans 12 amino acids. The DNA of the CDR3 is TGTGCCAGCAGCTTAGGTGCAGGCCCCCCGGTCTTC. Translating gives CASSLGAGPPVF. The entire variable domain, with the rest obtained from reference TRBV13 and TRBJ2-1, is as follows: AAGVIQSPRHLIKEKRETATLKCYPIPRHDTVYWYQQGPGQDPQFLISFYEKMQSDKGSIPDRFSAQQFSDYHSELNMSSLELGDSALYFCASSLGAGPPVFGPGTRLTVL.

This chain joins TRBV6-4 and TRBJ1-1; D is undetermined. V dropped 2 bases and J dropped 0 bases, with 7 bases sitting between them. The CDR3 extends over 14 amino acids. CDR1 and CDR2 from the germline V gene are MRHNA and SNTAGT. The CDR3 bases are TGTGCCAGCAGTGACGGCACCATGAACACTGAAGCTTTCTTT. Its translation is CASSDGTMNTEAFF.

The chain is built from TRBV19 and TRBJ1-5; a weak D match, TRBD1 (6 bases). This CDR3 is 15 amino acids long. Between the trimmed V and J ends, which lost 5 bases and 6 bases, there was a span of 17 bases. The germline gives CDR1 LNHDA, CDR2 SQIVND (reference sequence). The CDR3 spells CASSPRTGLPQPQHF. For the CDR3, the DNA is TGTGCCAGTAGTCCTAGAACAGGGTTGCCTCAGCCCCAGCATTTT.

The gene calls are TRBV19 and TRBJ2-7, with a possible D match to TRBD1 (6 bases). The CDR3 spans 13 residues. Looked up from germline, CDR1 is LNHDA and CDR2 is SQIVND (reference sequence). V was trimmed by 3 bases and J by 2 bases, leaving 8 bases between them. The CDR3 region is CASSITGTYEQYF. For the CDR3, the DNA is TGTGCCAGTAGTATTACAGGGACCTACGAGCAGTACTTC.

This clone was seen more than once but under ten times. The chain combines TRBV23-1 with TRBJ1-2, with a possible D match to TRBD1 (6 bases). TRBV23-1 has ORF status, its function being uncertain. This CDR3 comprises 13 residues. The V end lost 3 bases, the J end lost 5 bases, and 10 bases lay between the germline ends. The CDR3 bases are TGCGCCAGCAGTCAGGGGGCCTGGTATGGCTACACCTTC. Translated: CASSQGAWYGYTF.

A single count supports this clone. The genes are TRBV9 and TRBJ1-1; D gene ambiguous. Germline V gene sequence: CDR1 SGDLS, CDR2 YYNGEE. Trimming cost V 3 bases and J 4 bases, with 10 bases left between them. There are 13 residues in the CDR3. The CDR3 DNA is TGTGCCAGCAGCGCGGGCTTGGTCACTGAAGCTTTCTTT. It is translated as CASSAGLVTEAFF.

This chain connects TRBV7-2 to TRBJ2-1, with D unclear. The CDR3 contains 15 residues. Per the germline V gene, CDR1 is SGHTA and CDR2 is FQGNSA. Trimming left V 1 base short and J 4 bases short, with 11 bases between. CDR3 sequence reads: CASSLVFAGYNEQFF. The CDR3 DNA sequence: TGTGCCAGCAGCTTAGTCTTCGCAGGTTACAATGAGCAGTTCTTC.

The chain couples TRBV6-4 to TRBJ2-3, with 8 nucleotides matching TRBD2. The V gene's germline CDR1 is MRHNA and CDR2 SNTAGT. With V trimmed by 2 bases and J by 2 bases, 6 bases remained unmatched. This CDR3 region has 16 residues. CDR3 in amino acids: CASSDGQRGPTDTQYF. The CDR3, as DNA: TGTGCCAGCAGTGACGGCCAGCGGGGGCCCACAGATACGCAGTATTTT.

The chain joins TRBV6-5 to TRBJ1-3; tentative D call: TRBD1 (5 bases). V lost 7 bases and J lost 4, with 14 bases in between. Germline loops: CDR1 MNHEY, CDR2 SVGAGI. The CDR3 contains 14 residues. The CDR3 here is CASTSLGGGNTIYF. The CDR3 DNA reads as TGTGCCAGCACGAGCCTCGGGGGAGGAAACACCATATATTTT.

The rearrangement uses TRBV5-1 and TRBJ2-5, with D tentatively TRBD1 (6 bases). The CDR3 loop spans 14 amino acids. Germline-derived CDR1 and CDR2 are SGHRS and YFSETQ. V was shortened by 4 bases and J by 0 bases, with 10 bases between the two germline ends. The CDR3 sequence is CASSVNRDQETQYF. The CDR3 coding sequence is TGCGCCAGCAGCGTAAACAGGGACCAAGAGACCCAGTACTTC.

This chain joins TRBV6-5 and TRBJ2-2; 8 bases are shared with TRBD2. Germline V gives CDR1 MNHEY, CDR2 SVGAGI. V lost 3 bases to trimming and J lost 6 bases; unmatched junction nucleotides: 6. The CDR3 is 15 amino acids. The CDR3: CASSYWGTRPGELFF. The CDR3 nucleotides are TGTGCCAGCAGTTATTGGGGGACTAGGCCCGGGGAGCTGTTTTTT.